The source of this T cell receptor beta chain is a study of cytomegalovirus exposure and HLA in healthy donors. Whole-study results and caveats: Certain sequence variants were highly shared and formed a cluster, and this cluster was likely a sequencing artifact. In a later analysis, parvovirus B19, influenza, CMV and Epstein-Barr virus appeared linked to several top co-occurrence clusters. A later analysis, which compared TCR beta chains of equal frequency, found the HLA-associated ones more clonally expanded.

The CDR3 has 15 amino acids. V was shortened by 3 bases and J by 1 base, with 13 bases between the two germline ends. Germline CDR1 is MGHDK and CDR2 is SYGVNS. The PCR had 60 Vbeta and 13 Jbeta primers. Clones were read by immunoSEQ multiplex PCR, and TCRdb kept only the in-frame ones, dropping some. Of some 120,000 clones in the sample, around three quarters are singletons; the top ten hold about 4.5%. Concerning this clone itself: The antigen remains unidentified.

The sequenced sample consisted of PBMCs. This TCR was recovered from a young man in good health and CMV-seropositive. The chain employs TRBV25-1 and TRBJ2-7; D is undetermined. In DNA, the CDR3 is TGTGCCAGCAGTGATTTAGTCGGTGTTTCCTACGAGCAGTACTTC. Protein sequence: CASSDLVGVSYEQYF.